The TCR beta chain described here comes from a study of regulatory T cells in long-lasting Graves disease. Whole-study results and caveats: Authors noted too few samples as a limitation.

The V gene's germline CDR1 is SGHAT and CDR2 FQNNGV. This CDR3 contains 16 residues. Germline trimming cut 2 bases from V and 7 bases from J; bases unmatched to any gene: 10. A word on this clonotype: No antigen is known for it.

Regarding time point: newly diagnosed GD, antithyroid drugs for less than 3 months. PBMC RNA served as the TCR library source. To make TCR beta libraries, researchers used iRepertoire HTBI primers and Arm-PCR of CDR3 regions. One entry per CDR3 protein, called by TCRdb with MiXCR from the multiplex PCR reads. The table records 600,000 to 650,000 distinct CDR3 sequences, approximately 15% of them present only once. Another study also made use of these data, one on T cells in Graves' hyperthyroidism and ophthalmopathy. That paper notes: Diagnostic assessment was based on clinical symptoms, serum thyroxine and TRAb, thyroid ultrasound and orbital computed tomography.

The sample in question was peripheral blood mononuclear cells (PBMCs), obtained at new diagnosis, from a patient treated with antithyroid drugs. This clonotype was obtained from a woman aged 25 to 45 with Graves disease. The chain employs TRBV11-2 and TRBJ2-7; 11 bases fit TRBD1. The CDR3 sequence is CASSLFSGTGGREQYF. Written as DNA, the CDR3 is TGTGCCAGCAGCTTATTTTCCGGGACAGGGGGTAGGGAGCAGTACTTC.